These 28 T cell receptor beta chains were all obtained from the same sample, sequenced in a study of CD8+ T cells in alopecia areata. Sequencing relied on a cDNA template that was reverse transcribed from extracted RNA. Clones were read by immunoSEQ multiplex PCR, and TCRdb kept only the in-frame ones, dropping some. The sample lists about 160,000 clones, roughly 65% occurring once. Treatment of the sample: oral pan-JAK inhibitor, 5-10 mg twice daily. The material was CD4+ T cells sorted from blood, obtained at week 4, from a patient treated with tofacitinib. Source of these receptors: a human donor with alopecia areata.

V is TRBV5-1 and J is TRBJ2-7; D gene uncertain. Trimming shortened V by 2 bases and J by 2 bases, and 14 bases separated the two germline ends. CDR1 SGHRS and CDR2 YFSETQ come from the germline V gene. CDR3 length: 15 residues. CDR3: CASSFEELTAYEQYF. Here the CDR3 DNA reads TGCGCCAGCAGCTTTGAGGAACTAACTGCCTACGAGCAGTACTTC.

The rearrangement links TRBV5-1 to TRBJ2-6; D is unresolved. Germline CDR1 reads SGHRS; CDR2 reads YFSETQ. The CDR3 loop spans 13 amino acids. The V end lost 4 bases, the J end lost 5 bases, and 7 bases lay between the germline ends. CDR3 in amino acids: CASSLDRANVLTF. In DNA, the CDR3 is TGCGCCAGCAGCCTAGACAGGGCCAACGTCCTGACTTTC.

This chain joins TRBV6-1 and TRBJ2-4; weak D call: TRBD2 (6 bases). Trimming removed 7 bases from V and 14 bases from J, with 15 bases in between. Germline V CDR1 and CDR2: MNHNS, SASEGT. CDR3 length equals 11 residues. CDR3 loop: CASTRGGSKYF. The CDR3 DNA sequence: TGTGCCAGCACCCGGGGAGGCTCCAAGTACTTC.

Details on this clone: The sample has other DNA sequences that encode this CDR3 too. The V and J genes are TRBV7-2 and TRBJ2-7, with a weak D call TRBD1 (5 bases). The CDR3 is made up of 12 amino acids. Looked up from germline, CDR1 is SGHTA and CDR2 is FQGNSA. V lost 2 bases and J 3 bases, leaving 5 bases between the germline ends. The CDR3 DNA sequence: TGTGCCAGCAGCTTAACAGGCTACGAGCAGTACTTC. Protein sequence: CASSLTGYEQYF.

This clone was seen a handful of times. CDR3 amino acids: CASSDLETQYF. CDR3 bases: TGTGCCAGCAGTGATTTGGAGACCCAGTACTTC. The chain combines TRBV25-1 with TRBJ2-5, with D unresolved. CDR3 length: 11 amino acids. CDR1 and CDR2 (germline): MGHDK, SYGVNS. The V gene lost 3 bases and the J gene lost 5 bases, with 4 bases spanning the gap.

CDR3 amino acids: CASSPQARTEKLFF. The DNA of the CDR3 is TGTGCCAGCAGCCCCCAGGCTCGGACGGAAAAACTGTTTTTT. The chain recombines TRBV11-2 with TRBJ1-4; no reliable D call. Trimming shortened V by 5 bases and J by 8 bases, and 15 bases separated the two germline ends. The CDR3 sequence is 14 residues long. Germline V gives CDR1 SGHAT, CDR2 FQNNGV.

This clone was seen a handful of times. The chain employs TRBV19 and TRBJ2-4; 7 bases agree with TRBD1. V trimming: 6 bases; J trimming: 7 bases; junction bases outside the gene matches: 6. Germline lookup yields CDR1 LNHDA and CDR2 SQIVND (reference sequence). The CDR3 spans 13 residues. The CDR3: CASSRDRVNIQYF. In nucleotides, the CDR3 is TGTGCCAGTAGCAGAGACAGGGTGAACATTCAGTACTTC. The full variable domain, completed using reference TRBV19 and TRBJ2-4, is DGGITQSPKYLFRKEGQNVTLSCEQNLNHDAMYWYRQDPGQGLRLIYYSQIVNDFQKGDIAEGYSVSREKKESFPLTVTSAQKNPTAFYLCASSRDRVNIQYFGAGTRLSVL.

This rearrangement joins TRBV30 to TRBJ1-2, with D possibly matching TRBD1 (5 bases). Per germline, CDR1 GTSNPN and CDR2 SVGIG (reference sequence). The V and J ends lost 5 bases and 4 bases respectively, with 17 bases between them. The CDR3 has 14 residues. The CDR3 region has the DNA TGTGCCTGGGGGGAAGGGGTCCGCGGCTATGGCTACACCTTC. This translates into CAWGEGVRGYGYTF.

This CDR3 is CASSAGTGSSYEQYF. DNA of the CDR3: TGTGCCAGCAGCGCCGGGACAGGGAGCTCCTACGAGCAGTACTTC. V is TRBV9 and J is TRBJ2-7; TRBD1 matches at 9 bases. This CDR3 spans 15 amino acids. Trimming at V came to 3 bases and at J to 0 bases, leaving 4 bases not matched to a gene. Germline V gene sequence: CDR1 SGDLS, CDR2 YYNGEE.

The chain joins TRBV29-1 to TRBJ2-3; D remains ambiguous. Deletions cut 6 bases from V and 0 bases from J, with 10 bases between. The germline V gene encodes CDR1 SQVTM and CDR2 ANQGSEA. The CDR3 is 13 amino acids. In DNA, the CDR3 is TGCAGCGTACTGGTTCCTAGCACAGATACGCAGTATTTT. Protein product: CSVLVPSTDTQYF.

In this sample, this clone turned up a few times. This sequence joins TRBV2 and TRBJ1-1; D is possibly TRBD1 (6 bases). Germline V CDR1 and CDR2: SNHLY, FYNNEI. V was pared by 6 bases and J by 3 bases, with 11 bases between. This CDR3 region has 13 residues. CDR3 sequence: CASRAHRDTEAFF. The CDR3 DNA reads TGTGCCAGCAGGGCTCACAGGGACACTGAAGCTTTCTTT.

The CDR3 DNA is TGTGCCAGCTCACACAGGGACAGGGGGCGATCACCCCTCCACTTT. Its translation is CASSHRDRGRSPLHF. The chain recombines TRBV18 with TRBJ1-6; 12 bases line up with TRBD1. The junction had 5 bases not matched to a gene; V was cut back by 4 bases and J by 10 bases. Germline CDR1 KGHSH, CDR2 LQKENI. There are 15 residues in the CDR3. Looking up the rest from reference TRBV18 and TRBJ1-6 gives the full variable domain: NAGVMQNPRHLVRRRGQEARLRCSPMKGHSHVYWYRQLPEEGLKFMVYLQKENIIDESGMPKERFSAEFPKEGPSILRIQQVVRGDSAAYFCASSHRDRGRSPLHFGNGTRLTVT.

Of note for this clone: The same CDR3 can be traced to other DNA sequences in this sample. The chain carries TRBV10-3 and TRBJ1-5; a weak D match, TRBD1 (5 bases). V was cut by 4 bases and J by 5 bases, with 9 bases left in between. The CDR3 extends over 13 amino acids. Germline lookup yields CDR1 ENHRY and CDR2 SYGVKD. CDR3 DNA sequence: TGTGCCATCAGTGGCACAGGAGATCAGCCCCAGCATTTT. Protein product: CAISGTGDQPQHF.

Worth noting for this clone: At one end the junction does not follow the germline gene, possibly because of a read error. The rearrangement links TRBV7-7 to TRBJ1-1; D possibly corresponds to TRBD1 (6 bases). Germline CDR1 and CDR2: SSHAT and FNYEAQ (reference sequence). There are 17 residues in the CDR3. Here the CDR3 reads CASSLGAGEGRVTEAFF. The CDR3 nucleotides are TGTGCTAGCAGCTTAGGGGCAGGGGAAGGAAGAGTGACTGAAGCTTTCTTT.

CDR3 sequence (DNA): TGTGCTAGTGGTTTGGTTGGGCCGGGCATTCAGTACTTC. Its translation is CASGLVGPGIQYF. The gene calls are TRBV12-5 and TRBJ2-4; unclear D gene. Looked up from germline, CDR1 is LGHNT and CDR2 is FRNRAP. The CDR3 is made up of 13 amino acids. Trimming left V 0 bases short and J 9 bases short, with 9 bases between. The complete variable domain, with remaining parts taken from reference TRBV12-5 and TRBJ2-4, reads DARVTQTPRHKVTEMGQEVTMRCQPILGHNTVFWYRQTMMQGLELLAYFRNRAPLDDSGMPKDRFSAEMPDATLATLKIQPSEPRDSAVYFCASGLVGPGIQYFGAGTRLSVL.

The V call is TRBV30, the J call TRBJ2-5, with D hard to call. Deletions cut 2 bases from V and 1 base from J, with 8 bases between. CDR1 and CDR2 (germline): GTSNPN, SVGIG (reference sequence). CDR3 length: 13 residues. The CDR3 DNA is TGTGCCTGGAGTCGGCGGATCCAAGAGACCCAGTACTTC. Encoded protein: CAWSRRIQETQYF.

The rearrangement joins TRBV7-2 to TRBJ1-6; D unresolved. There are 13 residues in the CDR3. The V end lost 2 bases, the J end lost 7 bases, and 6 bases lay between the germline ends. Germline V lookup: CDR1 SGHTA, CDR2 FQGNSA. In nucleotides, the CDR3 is TGTGCCAGCAGCTTAAGCTCCAATTCACCCCTCCACTTT. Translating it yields CASSLSSNSPLHF. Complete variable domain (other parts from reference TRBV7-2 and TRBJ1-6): GAGVSQSPSNKVTEKGKDVELRCDPISGHTALYWYRQSLGQGLEFLIYFQGNSAPDKSGLPSDRFSAERTGGSVSTLTIQRTQQEDSAVYLCASSLSSNSPLHFGNGTRLTVT.

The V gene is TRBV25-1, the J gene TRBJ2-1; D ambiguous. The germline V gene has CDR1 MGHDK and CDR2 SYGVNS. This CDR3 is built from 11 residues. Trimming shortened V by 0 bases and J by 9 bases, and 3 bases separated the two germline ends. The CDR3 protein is CASSEYGEQFF. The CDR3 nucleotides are TGTGCCAGCAGTGAATATGGTGAGCAGTTCTTC.

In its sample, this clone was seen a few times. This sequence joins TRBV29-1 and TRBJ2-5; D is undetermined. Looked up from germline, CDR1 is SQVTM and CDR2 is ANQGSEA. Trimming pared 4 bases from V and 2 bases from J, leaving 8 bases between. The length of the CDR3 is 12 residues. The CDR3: CSVVYVQETQYF. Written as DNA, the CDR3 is TGCAGCGTTGTGTACGTTCAAGAGACCCAGTACTTC.

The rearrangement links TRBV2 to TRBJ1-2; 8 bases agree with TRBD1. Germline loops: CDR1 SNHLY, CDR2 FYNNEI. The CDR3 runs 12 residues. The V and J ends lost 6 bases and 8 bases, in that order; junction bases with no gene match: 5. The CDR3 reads CASRTDREGYTF. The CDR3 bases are TGTGCCAGCAGGACGGACAGGGAAGGCTACACCTTC.

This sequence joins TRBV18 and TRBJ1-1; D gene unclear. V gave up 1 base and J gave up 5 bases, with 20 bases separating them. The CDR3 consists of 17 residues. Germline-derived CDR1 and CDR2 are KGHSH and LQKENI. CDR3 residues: CASSPLSTEVSSTEAFF. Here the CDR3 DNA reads TGTGCCAGCTCACCACTTTCAACAGAAGTTAGTTCAACTGAAGCTTTCTTT. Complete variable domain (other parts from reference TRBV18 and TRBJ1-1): NAGVMQNPRHLVRRRGQEARLRCSPMKGHSHVYWYRQLPEEGLKFMVYLQKENIIDESGMPKERFSAEFPKEGPSILRIQQVVRGDSAAYFCASSPLSTEVSSTEAFFGQGTRLTVV.

CDR3 nucleotides: TGTGCTAGTGGTCCATTCCTACCCCTCCACTTT. This gives the protein CASGPFLPLHF. This chain links TRBV12-5 with TRBJ1-6, with D hard to call. V lost 5 bases and J 12 bases, leaving 8 bases between the germline ends. Germline values: CDR1 LGHNT, CDR2 FRNRAP. This CDR3 comprises 11 residues.

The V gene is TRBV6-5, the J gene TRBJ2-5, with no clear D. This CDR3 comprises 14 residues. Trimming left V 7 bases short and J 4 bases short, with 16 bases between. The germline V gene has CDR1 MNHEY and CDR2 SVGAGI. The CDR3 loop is CASKREWSRETQYF. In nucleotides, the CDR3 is TGTGCCAGCAAAAGAGAGTGGAGCCGAGAGACCCAGTACTTC.

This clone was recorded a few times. The CDR3 nucleotides are TGTGCCTGTTTCATGAACACTGAAGCTTTCTTT. It encodes CACFMNTEAFF. The chain links TRBV30 to TRBJ1-1; D is uncertain. The V end lost 6 bases, the J end lost 0 bases, and 5 bases lay between the germline ends. CDR1 is GTSNPN and CDR2 is SVGIG in the germline V gene (reference sequence). This CDR3 contains 11 residues.

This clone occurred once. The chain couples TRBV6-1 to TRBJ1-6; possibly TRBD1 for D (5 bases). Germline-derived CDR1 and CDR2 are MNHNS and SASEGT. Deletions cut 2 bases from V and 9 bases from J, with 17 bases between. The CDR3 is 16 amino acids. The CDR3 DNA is TGTGCCAGCAGTGAAAGGTTTAGGCAGGGACGTTCACCCCTCCACTTT. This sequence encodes CASSERFRQGRSPLHF.

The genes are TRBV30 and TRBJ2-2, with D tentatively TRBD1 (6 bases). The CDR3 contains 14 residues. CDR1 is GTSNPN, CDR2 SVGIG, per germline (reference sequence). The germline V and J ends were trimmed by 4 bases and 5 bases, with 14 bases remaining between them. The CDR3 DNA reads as TGTGCCTGGACTGGGACACTCAGAACCGGGGAGCTGTTTTTT. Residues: CAWTGTLRTGELFF.

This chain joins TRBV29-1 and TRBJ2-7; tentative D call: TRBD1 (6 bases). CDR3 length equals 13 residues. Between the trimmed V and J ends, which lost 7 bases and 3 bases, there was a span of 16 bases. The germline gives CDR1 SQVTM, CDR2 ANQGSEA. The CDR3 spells CSAGMDSYYEQYF. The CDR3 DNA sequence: TGCAGCGCTGGAATGGACAGCTACTACGAGCAGTACTTC.

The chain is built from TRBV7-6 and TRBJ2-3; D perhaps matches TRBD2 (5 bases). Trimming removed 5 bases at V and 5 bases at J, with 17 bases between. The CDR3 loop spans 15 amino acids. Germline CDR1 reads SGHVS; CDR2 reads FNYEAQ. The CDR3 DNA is TGTGCCAGCAGCCTAGGGCCGGGTGAGGGAGATACGCAGTATTTT. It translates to CASSLGPGEGDTQYF.